This entry describes one T cell receptor beta chain. The TCR beta CDR3 regions underwent amplification using RNA transcripts as the source. A first-round RT-PCR of the TCR CDR3 used the HTBI primer set. TCRdb fed the multiplex PCR reads into MiXCR, producing one record per CDR3 protein. This repertoire shows 400,000 to 600,000 distinct CDR3 sequences, less than 25% found once; its top ten account for approximately 25%. The data derive from a study of T cells in Graves' hyperthyroidism and ophthalmopathy. In the study overall: Peripheral blood was taken when the disease was first diagnosed, before any treatment began.

The material sequenced was blood. The receptor's source is a man younger than 35 with Graves' hyperthyroidism.

The CDR3 spells CASSALTDTQYF. The CDR3 bases are TGTGCCAGCAGCGCACTCACAGATACGCAGTATTTT. The rearrangement uses TRBV9 and TRBJ2-3; D not resolved. The CDR3 has 12 amino acids. Trimming cost V 3 bases and J 2 bases, with 4 bases left between them. The germline gives CDR1 SGDLS, CDR2 YYNGEE. Full variable domain (outside the CDR3, taken from reference TRBV9 and TRBJ2-3): DSGVTQTPKHLITATGQRVTLRCSPRSGDLSVYWYQQSLDQGLQFLIQYYNGEERAKGNILERFSAQQFPDLHSELNLSSLELGDSALYFCASSALTDTQYFGPGTRLTVL.